Below are 14 T cell receptor beta chains sequenced from a single sample in a study of T cell responses to AZD1222 COVID-19 vaccine (dated by TCRdb to the early 2020s). Library method: the immunoSEQ multiplex PCR assay. Held by TCRdb, this immuneACCESS table contains in-frame sequences only and omits some clones. Under half of the omission traces to an unresolved V gene where checked; the cause of the rest is unknown. This sample lists 130,000 to 150,000 clones; roughly 88% were detected once. Roughly 16% of the sample is held by the ten biggest clonotypes. The time point label corresponds to: baseline before first vaccination. Sample: peripheral blood, taken on day 0 of AZD1222 vaccination. These receptors all stem from an adult in good health.

The chain carries TRBV12-3 or TRBV12-4 and TRBJ1-1; D gene uncertain. CDR3 length equals 12 residues. The ends were cut back, 6 bases at V and 5 bases at J, with 10 bases in the middle. In nucleotides, the CDR3 is TGTGCCAGCAGCCGCCGGGGTACTGAAGCTTTCTTT. Translating it yields CASSRRGTEAFF.

The rearrangement joins TRBV27 to TRBJ1-2; 7 bases match TRBD1. The CDR3 runs 13 residues. V lost 7 bases, J lost 4 bases, and 6 bases stayed unmatched. Germline V gene data show CDR1 as MNHEY and CDR2 as SMNVEV (reference sequence). This CDR3 reads CASKPTGIYGYTF. The CDR3, as DNA: TGTGCCAGCAAACCGACAGGGATCTATGGCTACACCTTC.

The chain joins TRBV29-1 to TRBJ2-7, with D maybe TRBD1 (5 bases). The CDR3 contains 13 residues. V was shortened by 5 bases and J by 3 bases, with 14 bases between the two germline ends. Germline assignment: CDR1 SQVTM and CDR2 ANQGSEA. CDR3 amino acids: CSVLDSKFYEQYF. In DNA, the CDR3 is TGCAGCGTTCTCGACAGTAAATTCTACGAGCAGTACTTC.

The chain links TRBV24-1 to TRBJ2-1, with D perhaps TRBD2 (6 bases). Germline CDR1 reads KGHDR; CDR2 reads SFDVKD. The CDR3 covers 12 residues. Trimming stripped 7 bases from V and 7 bases from J, with 10 bases between. The CDR3 sequence: CATSQEGNEQFF. The CDR3 nucleotides read TGTGCCACCAGCCAGGAGGGGAATGAGCAGTTCTTC.

The V call is TRBV21-1, the J call TRBJ2-2; the table's D gene call, TRBD2, was not cross checked with the DNA. TRBV21-1 is a pseudogene. The CDR3 totals 17 residues. The CDR3: CASSKGETRMNTGELFF. The CDR3 DNA sequence: TGTGCCAGCAGCAAAGGCGAGACGAGGATGAACACCGGGGAGCTGTTTTTT.

The chain couples TRBV7-3 to TRBJ2-2; D not certain. Trimming took off 2 bases at V and 4 bases at J, with 14 bases between the two ends. The CDR3 consists of 16 residues. CDR1 is SGHTA and CDR2 is FQGTGA in the germline V gene. As DNA, the CDR3 is TGTGCCAGCAGCTTAGGTGGTCAAGCGAGCACCGGGGAGCTGTTTTTT. The encoded protein is CASSLGGQASTGELFF.

This chain links TRBV18 with TRBJ2-5, with no clear D. This CDR3 has 12 residues. Trimming cost V 0 bases and J 4 bases, with 3 bases left between them. The germline CDR1 and CDR2 sequences are KGHSH and LQKENI. Here the CDR3 DNA reads TGTGCCAGCTCACCACCTATAGAGACCCAGTACTTC. Amino acid sequence: CASSPPIETQYF.

The V and J genes are TRBV7-2 and TRBJ1-4; no firm D call. V was clipped by 5 bases and J by 0 bases, with 10 bases between them. The CDR3 runs to 15 residues. Germline V CDR1 and CDR2: SGHTA, FQGNSA. The CDR3 nucleotides are TGTGCCAGCAGCCCTCAGACTGCAACTAATGAAAAACTGTTTTTT. Translation: CASSPQTATNEKLFF. Full variable domain (missing parts from reference TRBV7-2 and TRBJ1-4): GAGVSQSPSNKVTEKGKDVELRCDPISGHTALYWYRQSLGQGLEFLIYFQGNSAPDKSGLPSDRFSAERTGGSVSTLTIQRTQQEDSAVYLCASSPQTATNEKLFFGSGTQLSVL.

This rearrangement joins TRBV12-3 or TRBV12-4 to TRBJ1-5; the D is unclear. The CDR3 length is 13 residues. Trimming removed 3 bases at V and 4 bases at J, with 7 bases between. This chain's CDR3 is CASSFTGNQPQHF. The CDR3 bases are TGTGCCAGCAGTTTCACGGGGAATCAGCCCCAGCATTTT.

The gene calls are TRBV9 and TRBJ1-1; tentative D call: TRBD1 (6 bases). Trimming removed 4 bases from V and 1 base from J, with 11 bases in between. The CDR3 spans 14 residues. CDR1 is SGDLS, CDR2 YYNGEE, per germline. CDR3 nucleotides: TGTGCCAGCAGCCAGGACAGAAGGAACACTGAAGCTTTCTTT. The encoded protein is CASSQDRRNTEAFF. Complete variable domain (other parts from reference TRBV9 and TRBJ1-1): DSGVTQTPKHLITATGQRVTLRCSPRSGDLSVYWYQQSLDQGLQFLIQYYNGEERAKGNILERFSAQQFPDLHSELNLSSLELGDSALYFCASSQDRRNTEAFFGQGTRLTVV.

V usage is TRBV18 and J usage is TRBJ2-5; D unclear. The V end was cut by 0 bases, the J end by 2 bases, with 7 bases between. Germline values: CDR1 KGHSH, CDR2 LQKENI. This CDR3 contains 14 residues. This CDR3 reads CASSPPNPQETQYF. In nucleotides, the CDR3 is TGTGCCAGCTCACCACCTAATCCTCAAGAGACCCAGTACTTC.

The rearrangement uses TRBV7-2 and TRBJ2-3; no definite D call. The V gene lost 0 bases and the J gene lost 2 bases, with 6 bases spanning the gap. In germline, CDR1 is SGHTA, CDR2 FQGNSA. The CDR3 totals 14 residues. CDR3 nucleotide sequence: TGTGCCAGCAGCTTAGCCCTATCCACAGATACGCAGTATTTT. Translating it yields CASSLALSTDTQYF. The complete variable domain, with remaining parts taken from reference TRBV7-2 and TRBJ2-3, reads GAGVSQSPSNKVTEKGKDVELRCDPISGHTALYWYRQSLGQGLEFLIYFQGNSAPDKSGLPSDRFSAERTGGSVSTLTIQRTQQEDSAVYLCASSLALSTDTQYFGPGTRLTVL.

Remarks on this clone: Different DNA sequences within this sample yield the same CDR3. The rearrangement joins TRBV6-2 or TRBV6-3 to TRBJ1-2; TRBD1 agrees at 7 bases. CDR1 and CDR2 (germline): MNHEY, SVGEGT. Losses at the gene ends were 5 bases for V and 3 bases for J; bases not matched to a gene: 3. This CDR3 has 13 amino acids. The CDR3 spells CASSPDRDYGYTF. As DNA, the CDR3 is TGTGCCAGCAGTCCAGACAGGGACTATGGCTACACCTTC.

The chain joins TRBV4-2 to TRBJ2-5; D possibly corresponds to TRBD2 (5 bases). The CDR3 spans 16 residues. Trimming cost V 1 base and J 2 bases, with 14 bases left between them. Germline V CDR1 and CDR2: LGHNA, YNFKEQ. The CDR3 is CASSQGVRAGQETQYF. The CDR3 DNA reads TGTGCCAGCAGCCAAGGGGTGAGGGCTGGTCAAGAGACCCAGTACTTC.